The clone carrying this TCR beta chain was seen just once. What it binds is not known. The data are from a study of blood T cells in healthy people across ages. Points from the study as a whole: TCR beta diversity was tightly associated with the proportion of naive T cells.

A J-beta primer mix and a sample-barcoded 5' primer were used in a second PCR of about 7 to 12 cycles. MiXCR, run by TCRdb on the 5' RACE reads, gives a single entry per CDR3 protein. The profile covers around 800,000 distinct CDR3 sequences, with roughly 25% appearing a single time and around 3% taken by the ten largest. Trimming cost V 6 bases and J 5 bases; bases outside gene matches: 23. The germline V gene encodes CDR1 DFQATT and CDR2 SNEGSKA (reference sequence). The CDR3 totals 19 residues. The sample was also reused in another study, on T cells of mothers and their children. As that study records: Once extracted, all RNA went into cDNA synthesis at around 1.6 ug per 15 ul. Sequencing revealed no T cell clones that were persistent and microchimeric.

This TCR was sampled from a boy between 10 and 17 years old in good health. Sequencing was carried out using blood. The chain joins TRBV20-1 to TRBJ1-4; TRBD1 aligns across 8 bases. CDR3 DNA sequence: TGCAGTGCCCCTCAAAACGTACCTCAACGGGACAGGTACAATGAAAAACTGTTTTTT. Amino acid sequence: CSAPQNVPQRDRYNEKLFF.